This TCR beta chain was retrieved from a study of human T cells and chemical hapten exposure. This CDR3 has 13 amino acids. The V end lost 4 bases, the J end lost 1 base, and 7 bases lay between the germline ends. The germline gives CDR1 SGHAT, CDR2 FQNNGV. At least ten counts were recorded for this clonotype. TCRdb used MiXCR to reprocess the RACE reads, holding one entry per CDR3 protein. The sample consists of around 85,000 distinct CDR3 sequences, 13% of them appearing once. Time point here: patch test 3, about 24 weeks after DPC sensitization. As for treatment: therapeutic diphenylcyclopropenone sensitization with weekly scalp DPC.

Sequencing was performed on whole blood, taken in connection with sensitization to the hapten diphenylcyclopropenone (DPC). The gene calls are TRBV11-2 and TRBJ1-1; the D is unclear. The TCR comes from a woman between 45 and 60 years old with alopecia areata. Some clones in this sample may be carry-over from other donors' samples. CDR3 bases: TGTGCCAGCAGCTCCACAGCGAACACTGAAGCTTTCTTT. Protein sequence: CASSSTANTEAFF.